The rows below give T cell receptor beta chains drawn from one sample of a study of early T cells in non-severe SARS-CoV-2 infection. MiXCR was run by TCRdb on the 5' RACE reads, yielding one entry per CDR3 protein. The data contain tens of thousands of distinct CDR3 sequences, roughly 7.6% of them singletons. Sample: whole blood, taken at baseline. These receptors all stem from an adult who was a healthcare worker with PCR-confirmed SARS-CoV-2 infection or an uninfected control (not recorded which). CDR3s include the opening cysteine and the closing phenylalanine or tryptophan. A D gene is named only where the DNA matches it firmly. Only some rows state a clone size, as once, few, many or a class for expanded clones.

D: TRBD1
size: many
V: TRBV7-9
J: TRBJ1-4
CDR3: CASSFRWTGALEEKLFF
DNA: TGTGCCAGCAGCTTTAGGTGGACAGGGGCTCTGGAGGAAAAACTGTTTTTT

D: TRBD2
size: few
V: TRBV11-2
J: TRBJ2-3
CDR3: CASSSRDYSSTDTQYF
DNA: TGTGCCAGCAGCAGCCGGGACTATTCTAGCACAGATACGCAGTATTTT

D: TRBD2
size: few
V: TRBV29-1
J: TRBJ2-7
CDR3: CSVGGTSVSYEQYF
DNA: TGCAGCGTGGGGGGGACTAGCGTATCCTACGAGCAGTACTTC

D: -
size: many
V: TRBV28
J: TRBJ1-4
CDR3: CASSFPGGNEKLFF
DNA: TGTGCCAGCAGTTTTCCCGGGGGTAATGAAAAACTGTTTTTT

D: -
size: few
V: TRBV27
J: TRBJ1-6
CDR3: CASSLSAGSPLHF
DNA: TGTGCCAGCAGTTTATCGGCGGGTTCACCCCTCCACTTT

D: -
size: many
V: TRBV28
J: TRBJ1-4
CDR3: CASSGTGRNEKLFF
DNA: TGTGCCAGCAGCGGCACGGGACGAAATGAAAAACTGTTTTTT

D: -
size: many
V: TRBV5-6
J: TRBJ2-2
CDR3: CASSTVGELFF
DNA: TGTGCCAGCAGCACCGTCGGGGAGCTGTTTTTT

D: TRBD1
size: many
V: TRBV20-1
J: TRBJ1-1
CDR3: CSAREGANTEAFF
DNA: TGCAGTGCTAGGGAGGGGGCGAACACTGAAGCTTTCTTT

D: -
size: -
V: TRBV3-1
J: TRBJ2-7
CDR3: CASSRSEPSYEQYF
DNA: TGTGCCAGCAGCCGATCAGAACCTTCCTACGAGCAGTACTTC

D: TRBD1
size: few
V: TRBV19
J: TRBJ1-1
CDR3: CASNHRGLNTEAFF
DNA: TGTGCCAGTAACCACAGGGGATTGAACACTGAAGCTTTCTTT

D: TRBD2
size: -
V: TRBV28
J: TRBJ2-5
CDR3: CASSLLLAGLQETQYF
DNA: TGTGCCAGCAGTTTATTGCTAGCGGGGCTCCAAGAGACCCAGTACTTC

D: -
size: few
V: TRBV10-3
J: TRBJ2-7
CDR3: CATRTDSYEQYF
DNA: TGTGCCACCCGGACAGACTCCTACGAGCAGTACTTC

D: -
size: -
V: TRBV7-2
J: TRBJ2-3
CDR3: CASSTYTDTQYF
DNA: TGTGCCAGCAGCACATATACAGATACGCAGTATTTT

D: -
size: -
V: TRBV21-1
J: TRBJ1-2
CDR3: CASSNQGQRRPFYNYGYTF
DNA: TGTGCCAGCAGCAACCAGGGACAGCGCCGTCCCTTTTATAACTATGGCTACACCTTC

D: TRBD1
size: few
V: TRBV30
J: TRBJ1-1
CDR3: CAWSPRGLGTEAFF
DNA: TGTGCCTGGAGTCCTAGGGGGCTCGGCACTGAAGCTTTCTTT

D: TRBD1
size: -
V: TRBV9
J: TRBJ2-7
CDR3: CASSQHETGVYEQYF
DNA: TGTGCCAGCAGCCAACACGAGACAGGGGTTTACGAGCAGTACTTC

D: -
size: few
V: TRBV3-1
J: TRBJ2-5
CDR3: CASSPRQGGETQYF
DNA: TGTGCCAGCAGCCCCCGACAGGGAGGAGAGACCCAGTACTTC

D: -
size: -
V: TRBV5-4
J: TRBJ2-3
CDR3: CASSLVGGDDTQYF
DNA: TGTGCCAGCAGCTTGGTTGGAGGGGACGATACGCAGTATTTT

D: -
size: few
V: TRBV7-2
J: TRBJ2-1
CDR3: CATQGTYNEQFF
DNA: TGTGCCACACAGGGTACCTACAATGAGCAGTTCTTC

D: TRBD1
size: few
V: TRBV20-1
J: TRBJ1-4
CDR3: CSAKTTGLNEKLFF
DNA: TGCAGTGCTAAGACGACAGGGCTTAATGAAAAACTGTTTTTT

D: -
size: many
V: TRBV2
J: TRBJ2-1
CDR3: CASSPEVGRPFF
DNA: TGTGCCAGCAGCCCGGAAGTGGGACGGCCGTTCTTC

D: -
size: many
V: TRBV6-6
J: TRBJ1-5
CDR3: CASSYSSRNFYSNQPQHF
DNA: TGTGCCAGCAGTTACTCAAGTAGGAACTTTTATAGCAATCAGCCCCAGCATTTT

D: -
size: few
V: TRBV7-9
J: TRBJ2-7
CDR3: CASSSTGTPNYEQYF
DNA: TGTGCCAGCAGCTCAACCGGGACACCAAACTACGAGCAGTACTTC

D: -
size: many
V: TRBV7-6
J: TRBJ2-3
CDR3: CASSLVGSGDTQYF
DNA: TGTGCCAGCAGCTTAGTGGGTAGCGGAGATACGCAGTATTTT